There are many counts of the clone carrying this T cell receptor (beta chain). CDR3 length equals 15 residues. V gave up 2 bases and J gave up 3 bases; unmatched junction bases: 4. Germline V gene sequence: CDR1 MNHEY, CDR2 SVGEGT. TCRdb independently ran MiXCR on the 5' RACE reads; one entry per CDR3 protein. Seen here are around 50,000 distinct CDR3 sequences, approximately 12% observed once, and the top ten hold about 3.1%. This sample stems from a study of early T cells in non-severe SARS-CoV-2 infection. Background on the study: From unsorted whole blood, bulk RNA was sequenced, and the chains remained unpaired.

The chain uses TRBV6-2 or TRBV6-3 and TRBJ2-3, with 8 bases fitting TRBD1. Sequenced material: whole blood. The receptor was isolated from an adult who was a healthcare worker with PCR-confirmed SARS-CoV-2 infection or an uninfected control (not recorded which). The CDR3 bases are TGTGCCAGCAGTTACGGACAGGGAAAGACAGATACGCAGTATTTT. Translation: CASSYGQGKTDTQYF.